The 22 T cell receptor beta chains presented below share a single source sample, sequenced in a study of vaccination and CD4 T cells after COVID-19. These receptors are not linked to any known antigen. An Oncomine TCR Beta short-read assay was used to sequence the DNA from cultured CD4+ T cells. From the PCR reads, TCRdb called clonotypes with MiXCR, one entry per CDR3 protein. The sample holds under 15,000 distinct CDR3 sequences, roughly 74% seen once. Treatment specified: approximately 10-day PBMC culture with coronavirus spike peptide pools or control peptides (ViraFEST assay). Sequencing used CD4+ T cells from blood, cultured in vitro. All receptors derive from a human donor who had recovered from COVID-19.

The chain couples TRBV6-1 to TRBJ1-5, with 7 nucleotides matching TRBD1. This CDR3 spans 14 amino acids. The junction had 4 bases not matched to a gene; V was cut back by 8 bases and J by 0 bases. Germline V gene lookup returns CDR1 MNHNS and CDR2 SASEGT. The CDR3 reads CASLDRYSNQPQHF. In DNA, the CDR3 is TGTGCCAGCCTGGACAGGTATAGCAATCAGCCCCAGCATTTT.

The chain recombines TRBV24-1 with TRBJ1-5; TRBD1 matches 7 bases. V lost 3 bases to trimming and J lost 5 bases; unmatched junction nucleotides: 9. This CDR3 comprises 16 residues. In germline, CDR1 is KGHDR, CDR2 SFDVKD. The CDR3 loop reads CATSDPRSGGHQPQHF. The CDR3 region has the DNA TGTGCCACCAGTGATCCCCGATCAGGGGGTCATCAGCCCCAGCATTTT.

V is TRBV15 and J is TRBJ1-6; D not resolved. Trimming removed 5 bases at V and 9 bases at J, with 29 bases between. The germline CDR1 and CDR2 sequences are LNHNV and YYDKDF (reference sequence). The CDR3 is 19 residues long. The CDR3 sequence: CATSAERFSNIWTGSPLHF. The DNA for the CDR3 is TGTGCCACCAGCGCAGAGCGTTTTAGCAATATCTGGACGGGTTCACCCCTCCACTTT.

This chain joins TRBV6-1 and TRBJ1-3; 8 bases line up with TRBD1. CDR3 length equals 13 residues. Trimming at V came to 5 bases and at J to 7 bases, leaving 4 bases not matched to a gene. Germline V gene data show CDR1 as MNHNS and CDR2 as SASEGT. The CDR3 DNA sequence: TGTGCCAGCAGTCAATGGACAGGGAACACCATATATTTT. It codes for CASSQWTGNTIYF.

V gene TRBV7-9 combines with J gene TRBJ1-1; 12 bases agree with TRBD1. In germline, CDR1 is SEHNR, CDR2 FQNEAQ (reference sequence). The ends lost 5 bases at V and 5 bases at J; junction bases unmatched: 18. This CDR3 contains 19 residues. The CDR3 here is CASSPPFLGTGGGLTEAFF. For the CDR3, the DNA is TGTGCCAGCAGCCCACCCTTCCTAGGGACAGGGGGCGGGTTGACTGAAGCTTTCTTT.

The chain carries TRBV6-5 and TRBJ1-5; D call uncertain. Between the trimmed V and J ends, which lost 3 bases and 2 bases, there was a span of 5 bases. The CDR3 totals 13 residues. Germline V CDR1 and CDR2: MNHEY, SVGAGI. The CDR3 protein is CASSYDGNQPQHF. DNA of the CDR3: TGTGCCAGCAGTTATGATGGCAATCAGCCCCAGCATTTT.

By frequency in the sample, this clonotype is medium-sized. This sequence joins TRBV28 and TRBJ1-2, with D unclear. V lost 2 bases and J lost 1, with 11 bases in between. The germline V gene has CDR1 MDHEN and CDR2 SYDVKM. CDR3 length: 15 amino acids. CDR3 amino acids: CASSLPQAVNYGYTF. The DNA for the CDR3 is TGTGCCAGCAGTTTACCCCAGGCGGTTAACTATGGCTACACCTTC.

The rearrangement joins TRBV19 to TRBJ2-7; either TRBD1 or TRBD2 may supply D (5 bases each). The V end was cut by 5 bases, the J end by 4 bases, with 12 bases between. Germline CDR1 reads LNHDA; CDR2 reads SQIVND (reference sequence). CDR3 length equals 13 residues. CDR3 DNA sequence: TGTGCCAGTAGTTCCGGGACCATGTACGAGCAGTACTTC. This gives the protein CASSSGTMYEQYF. Variable domain in full (rest from reference TRBV19 and TRBJ2-7): DGGITQSPKYLFRKEGQNVTLSCEQNLNHDAMYWYRQDPGQGLRLIYYSQIVNDFQKGDIAEGYSVSREKKESFPLTVTSAQKNPTAFYLCASSSGTMYEQYFGPGTRLTVT.

This clonotype was recorded only once. The chain joins TRBV2 to TRBJ2-5; the D gene is possibly TRBD2 (6 bases). The CDR3 loop spans 15 amino acids. The germline CDR1 and CDR2 sequences are SNHLY and FYNNEI. V lost 2 bases, J lost 5 bases, and 15 bases lay in between. This chain's CDR3 is CASSEYGYAGETQYF. As DNA, the CDR3 is TGTGCCAGCAGTGAATACGGATACGCGGGGGAGACCCAGTACTTC.

This chain links TRBV6-4 with TRBJ2-1; D is perhaps TRBD1 (7 bases). Germline assignment: CDR1 MRHNA and CDR2 SNTAGT. The ends were cut back, 8 bases at V and 5 bases at J, with 19 bases in the middle. This CDR3 comprises 15 residues. CDR3 residues: CASAVLGGTDNEQFF. The CDR3 DNA reads as TGTGCCAGCGCGGTGTTAGGGGGGACAGACAATGAGCAGTTCTTC.

This clonotype has a handful of counts. The chain is built from TRBV19 and TRBJ1-2; 7 nucleotides align to TRBD1. Germline V gene lookup returns CDR1 LNHDA and CDR2 SQIVND (reference sequence). The CDR3 runs to 12 residues. J lost 5 bases, V lost 5 bases, and 2 bases had no gene match. The CDR3 here is CASSYRGYGYTF. The DNA of the CDR3 is TGTGCCAGTAGTTACAGGGGTTATGGCTACACCTTC.

J is TRBJ1-2 and V is TRBV20-1, with a possible D match to TRBD1 (5 bases). Germline assignment: CDR1 DFQATT and CDR2 SNEGSKA (reference sequence). V was clipped by 3 bases and J by 2 bases, with 16 bases between them. This CDR3 has 15 residues. Here the CDR3 DNA reads TGCAGTGCTAGTGGGGCAGCCCTCAGCAACTATGGCTACACCTTC. Residues: CSASGAALSNYGYTF.

V is TRBV29-1 and J is TRBJ1-2; no definite D call. From germline, CDR1 is SQVTM and CDR2 ANQGSEA. The CDR3 is 13 residues long. Trimming left V 2 bases short and J 1 base short, with 8 bases between. The CDR3 sequence is CSVERAGNYGYTF. The CDR3 region has the DNA TGCAGCGTTGAAAGGGCTGGTAACTATGGCTACACCTTC.

The genes are TRBV7-2 and TRBJ1-1; D is ambiguous. V was pared by 5 bases and J by 4 bases, with 14 bases between. Germline-derived CDR1 and CDR2 are SGHTA and FQGNSA. The CDR3 extends over 14 amino acids. The CDR3 reads CASSPRRVGTEAFF. For the CDR3, the DNA is TGTGCCAGCAGCCCAAGGAGGGTGGGCACTGAAGCTTTCTTT.

V usage is TRBV29-1 and J usage is TRBJ2-1; 11 nucleotides agree with TRBD2. The CDR3 is made up of 17 amino acids. The trim removed 6 bases at V and 4 bases at J, leaving 14 bases unmatched. Germline assignment: CDR1 SQVTM and CDR2 ANQGSEA. CDR3 residues: CSVPKFSGRAAYNEQFF. Here the CDR3 DNA reads TGCAGCGTCCCGAAATTTAGCGGGAGGGCCGCGTACAATGAGCAGTTCTTC.

CDR3 bases: TGCAGTGCAAACGTCGGGACTAGCTCCTACGAGCAGTACTTC. Protein sequence: CSANVGTSSYEQYF. This sequence joins TRBV20-1 and TRBJ2-7; 8 bases align to TRBD2. Germline V gene lookup returns CDR1 DFQATT and CDR2 SNEGSKA (reference sequence). The CDR3 consists of 14 residues. With V trimmed by 6 bases and J by 0 bases, 7 bases remained unmatched.

The chain has TRBV6-2 or TRBV6-3 and TRBJ1-1, with TRBD1 identical over 7 bases. Trimming removed 6 bases from V and 0 bases from J; junction bases left unmatched: 13. The CDR3 consists of 17 residues. In germline, CDR1 is MNHEY, CDR2 SVGEGT. The CDR3 bases are TGTGCCAGCAGCATCCAATTCTCCGGGACAGTGAACACTGAAGCTTTCTTT. This sequence encodes CASSIQFSGTVNTEAFF.

The rearrangement joins TRBV2 to TRBJ1-5; D might be TRBD1 (5 bases). V was trimmed by 6 bases and J by 1 base, leaving 7 bases between them. Germline V lookup: CDR1 SNHLY, CDR2 FYNNEI. The CDR3 is 13 amino acids. CDR3 in amino acids: CASRGVSNQPQHF. Written as DNA, the CDR3 is TGTGCCAGCAGGGGGGTAAGCAATCAGCCCCAGCATTTT.

The V and J genes are TRBV18 and TRBJ1-2, with TRBD1 identical over 7 bases. The junction had 8 bases not matched to a gene; V was cut back by 5 bases and J by 8 bases. In germline, CDR1 is KGHSH, CDR2 LQKENI. The CDR3 contains 13 residues. CDR3 in DNA: TGTGCCAGCTCATACGGACAGGTAGAAGGCTACACCTTC. Translating it yields CASSYGQVEGYTF.

This clonotype appeared a single time. The chain links TRBV7-3 to TRBJ2-1, with 7 bases identical to TRBD2. CDR1 is SGHTA and CDR2 is FQGTGA in the germline V gene. This CDR3 has 14 residues. V lost 5 bases, J lost 5 bases, and 6 bases stayed unmatched. For the CDR3, the DNA is TGTGCCAGCAGCCCCGGGACTACCAACAATGAGCAGTTCTTC. This sequence encodes CASSPGTTNNEQFF.

The CDR3 nucleotides are TGTGCCAGCAGCTCAAAGAGCGGGAGCAGCACAGATACGCAGTATTTT. This sequence encodes CASSSKSGSSTDTQYF. The chain joins TRBV7-2 to TRBJ2-3; 8 bases align to TRBD2. Germline V CDR1 and CDR2: SGHTA, FQGNSA. The V gene end was trimmed by 4 bases and the J gene end by 0 bases; junction bases not matched to a gene: 6. The CDR3 extends over 16 amino acids.

The DNA of the CDR3 is TGTGCCTGGAGTGTAGGGGGAAGGCTAAGCGAGCAGTACTTC. Its translation is CAWSVGGRLSEQYF. The rearrangement joins TRBV30 to TRBJ2-7; D perhaps matches TRBD1 (6 bases). Germline V lookup: CDR1 GTSNPN, CDR2 SVGIG (reference sequence). The CDR3 runs to 14 residues. Trimming removed 0 bases at V and 6 bases at J, with 15 bases between.